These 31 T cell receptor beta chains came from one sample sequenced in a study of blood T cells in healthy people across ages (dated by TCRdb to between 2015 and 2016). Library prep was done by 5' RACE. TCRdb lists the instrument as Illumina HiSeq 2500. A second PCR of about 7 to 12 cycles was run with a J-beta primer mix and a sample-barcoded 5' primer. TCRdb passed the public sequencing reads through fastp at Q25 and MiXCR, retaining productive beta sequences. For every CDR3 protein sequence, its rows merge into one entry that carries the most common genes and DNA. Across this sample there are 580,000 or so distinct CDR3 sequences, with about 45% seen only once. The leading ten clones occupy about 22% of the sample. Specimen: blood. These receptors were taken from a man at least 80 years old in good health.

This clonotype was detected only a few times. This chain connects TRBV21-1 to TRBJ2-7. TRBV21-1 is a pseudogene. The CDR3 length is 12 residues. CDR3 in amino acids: CASSKPSYEQYF. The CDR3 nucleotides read TGTGCCAGCAGCAAACCCTCCTACGAGCAGTACTTC.

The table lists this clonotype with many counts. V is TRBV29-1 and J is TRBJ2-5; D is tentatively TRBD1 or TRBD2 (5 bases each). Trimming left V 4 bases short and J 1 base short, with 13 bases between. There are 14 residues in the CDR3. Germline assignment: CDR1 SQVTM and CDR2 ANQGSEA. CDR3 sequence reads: CSVVGRRIQETQYF. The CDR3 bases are TGCAGCGTTGTGGGACGCCGAATCCAAGAGACCCAGTACTTC.

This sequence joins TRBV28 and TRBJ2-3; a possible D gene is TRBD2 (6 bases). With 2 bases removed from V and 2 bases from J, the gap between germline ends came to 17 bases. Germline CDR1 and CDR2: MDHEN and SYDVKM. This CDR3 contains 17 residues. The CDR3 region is CASSLRGGTRFTDTQYF. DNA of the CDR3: TGTGCCAGCAGTTTAAGGGGAGGAACCCGTTTCACAGATACGCAGTATTTT.

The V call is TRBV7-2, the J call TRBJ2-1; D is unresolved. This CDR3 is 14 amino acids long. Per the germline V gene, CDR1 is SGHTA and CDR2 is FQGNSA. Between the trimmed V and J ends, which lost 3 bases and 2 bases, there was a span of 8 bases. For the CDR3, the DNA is TGTGCCAGCAGCTTTCTTTCGGCCTACAATGAGCAGTTCTTC. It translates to CASSFLSAYNEQFF.

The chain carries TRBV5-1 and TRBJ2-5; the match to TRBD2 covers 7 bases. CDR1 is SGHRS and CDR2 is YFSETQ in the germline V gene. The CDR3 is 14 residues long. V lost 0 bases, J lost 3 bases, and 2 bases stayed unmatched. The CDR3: CASSLGGGEETQYF. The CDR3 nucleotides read TGCGCCAGCAGCTTGGGCGGGGGTGAAGAGACCCAGTACTTC.

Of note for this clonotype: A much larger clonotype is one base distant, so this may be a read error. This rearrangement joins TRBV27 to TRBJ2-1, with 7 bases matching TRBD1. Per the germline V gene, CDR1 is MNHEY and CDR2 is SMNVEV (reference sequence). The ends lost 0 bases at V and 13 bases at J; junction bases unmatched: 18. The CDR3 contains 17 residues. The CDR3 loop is CASSLSPNPGQTETQFF. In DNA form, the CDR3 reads TGTGCCAGCAGTTTATCACCAAATCCGGGACAGACGGAGACCCAGTTCTTC.

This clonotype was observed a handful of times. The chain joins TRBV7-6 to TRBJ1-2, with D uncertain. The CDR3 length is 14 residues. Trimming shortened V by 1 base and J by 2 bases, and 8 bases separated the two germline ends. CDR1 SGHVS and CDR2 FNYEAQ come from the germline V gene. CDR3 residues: CASSLGGTNYGYTF. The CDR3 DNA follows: TGTGCCAGCAGCTTAGGGGGAACCAACTATGGCTACACCTTC.

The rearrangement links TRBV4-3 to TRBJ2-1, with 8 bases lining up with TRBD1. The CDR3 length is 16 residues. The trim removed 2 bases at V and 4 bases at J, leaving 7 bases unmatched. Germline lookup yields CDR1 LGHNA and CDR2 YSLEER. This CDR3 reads CASSQLRTGQYNEQFF. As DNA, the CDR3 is TGCGCCAGCAGCCAACTCCGGACAGGGCAATACAATGAGCAGTTCTTC.

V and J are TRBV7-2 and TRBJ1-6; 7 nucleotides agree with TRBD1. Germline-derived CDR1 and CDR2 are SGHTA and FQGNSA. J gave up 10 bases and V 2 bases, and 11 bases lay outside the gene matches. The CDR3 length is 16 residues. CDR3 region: CASSLSAGTVGSPLHF. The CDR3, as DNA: TGTGCCAGCAGCTTATCAGCTGGGACAGTAGGCTCACCCCTCCACTTT.

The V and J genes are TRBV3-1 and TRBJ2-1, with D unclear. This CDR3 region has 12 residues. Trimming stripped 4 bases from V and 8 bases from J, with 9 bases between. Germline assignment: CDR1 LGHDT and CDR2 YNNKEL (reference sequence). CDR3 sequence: CASSRSWHEQFF. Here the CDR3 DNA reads TGTGCCAGCAGCCGAAGTTGGCATGAGCAGTTCTTC.

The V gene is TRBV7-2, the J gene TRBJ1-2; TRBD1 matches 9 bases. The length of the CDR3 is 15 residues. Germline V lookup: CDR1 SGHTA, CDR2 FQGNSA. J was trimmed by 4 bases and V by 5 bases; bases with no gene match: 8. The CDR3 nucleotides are TGTGCCAGCAGCATCTCCGGGACAGGGCCCTATGGCTACACCTTC. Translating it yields CASSISGTGPYGYTF.

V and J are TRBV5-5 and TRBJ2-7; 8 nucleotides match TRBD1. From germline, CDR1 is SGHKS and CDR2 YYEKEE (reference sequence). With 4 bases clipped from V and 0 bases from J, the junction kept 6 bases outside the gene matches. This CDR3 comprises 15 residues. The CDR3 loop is CASSQEGTGSYEQYF. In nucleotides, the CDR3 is TGTGCCAGCAGCCAGGAGGGGACAGGCTCCTACGAGCAGTACTTC.

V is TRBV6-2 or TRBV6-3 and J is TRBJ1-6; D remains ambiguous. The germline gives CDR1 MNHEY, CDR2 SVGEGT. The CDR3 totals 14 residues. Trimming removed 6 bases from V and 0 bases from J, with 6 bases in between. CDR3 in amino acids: CASRELSYNSPLHF. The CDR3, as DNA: TGTGCCAGCAGAGAGCTCTCCTATAATTCACCCCTCCACTTT.

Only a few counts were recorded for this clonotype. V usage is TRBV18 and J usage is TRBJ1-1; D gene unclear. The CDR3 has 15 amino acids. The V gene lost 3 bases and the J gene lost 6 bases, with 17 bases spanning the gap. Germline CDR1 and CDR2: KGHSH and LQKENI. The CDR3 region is CASSPPGEGWAEAFF. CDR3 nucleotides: TGTGCCAGCTCACCGCCTGGAGAAGGGTGGGCTGAAGCTTTCTTT.

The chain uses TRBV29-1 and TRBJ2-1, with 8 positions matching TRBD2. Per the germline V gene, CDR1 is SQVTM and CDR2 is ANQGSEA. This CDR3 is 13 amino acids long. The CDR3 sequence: CRAGGYSYNEQFF. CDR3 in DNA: TGCAGGGCGGGGGGATACTCCTACAATGAGCAGTTCTTC.

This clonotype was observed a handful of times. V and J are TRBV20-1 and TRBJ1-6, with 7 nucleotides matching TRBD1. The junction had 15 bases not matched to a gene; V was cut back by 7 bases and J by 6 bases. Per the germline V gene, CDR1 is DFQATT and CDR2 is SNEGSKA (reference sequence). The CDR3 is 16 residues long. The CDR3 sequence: CSVMRDRGSVNSPLHF. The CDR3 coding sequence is TGCAGTGTAATGCGGGACAGAGGGTCAGTTAATTCACCCCTCCACTTT.

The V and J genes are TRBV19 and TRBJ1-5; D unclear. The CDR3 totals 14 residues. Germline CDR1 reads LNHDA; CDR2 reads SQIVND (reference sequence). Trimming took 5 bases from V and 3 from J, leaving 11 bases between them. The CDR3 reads CASSFRSNNQPQHF. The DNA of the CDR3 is TGTGCCAGTAGTTTTAGAAGCAACAATCAGCCCCAGCATTTT.

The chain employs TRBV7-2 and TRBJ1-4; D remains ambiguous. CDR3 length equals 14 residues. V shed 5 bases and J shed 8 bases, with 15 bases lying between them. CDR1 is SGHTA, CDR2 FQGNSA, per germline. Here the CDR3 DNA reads TGTGCCAGCAGCCGGGATGGGAGACCGGAAAAACTGTTTTTT. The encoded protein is CASSRDGRPEKLFF. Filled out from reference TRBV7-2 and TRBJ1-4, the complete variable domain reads GAGVSQSPSNKVTEKGKDVELRCDPISGHTALYWYRQSLGQGLEFLIYFQGNSAPDKSGLPSDRFSAERTGGSVSTLTIQRTQQEDSAVYLCASSRDGRPEKLFFGSGTQLSVL.

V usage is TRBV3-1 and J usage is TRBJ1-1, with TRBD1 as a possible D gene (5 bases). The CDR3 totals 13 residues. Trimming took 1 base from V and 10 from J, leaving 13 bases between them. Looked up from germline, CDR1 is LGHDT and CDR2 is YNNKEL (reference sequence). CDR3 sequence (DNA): TGTGCCAGCAGCCAAGCCGCCGGGGCGGTAGCTTTCTTT. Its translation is CASSQAAGAVAFF.

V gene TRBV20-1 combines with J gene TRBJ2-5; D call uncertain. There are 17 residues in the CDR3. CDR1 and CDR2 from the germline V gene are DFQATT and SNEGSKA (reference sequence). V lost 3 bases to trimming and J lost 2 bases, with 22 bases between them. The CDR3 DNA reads TGCAGTGCTAGGGATCAGCGCGCCGCGGCCCTACAAGAGACCCAGTACTTC. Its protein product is CSARDQRAAALQETQYF.

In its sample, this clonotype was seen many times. CDR3: CASSYGDPETQYF. CDR3 coding DNA: TGTGCCAGCAGTTACGGGGATCCGGAGACCCAGTACTTC. This chain connects TRBV6-5 to TRBJ2-5; D is unresolved. V lost 2 bases and J 5 bases, leaving 9 bases between the germline ends. Germline-derived CDR1 and CDR2 are MNHEY and SVGAGI. CDR3 size: 13 residues.

CDR3 residues: CSVRDTSYEQYF. In DNA, the CDR3 is TGCAGCGTTCGCGACACCTCCTACGAGCAGTACTTC. The chain uses TRBV29-1 and TRBJ2-7; D is uncertain. This CDR3 has 12 amino acids. Germline CDR1 and CDR2: SQVTM and ANQGSEA. The V gene lost 5 bases and the J gene lost 0 bases, with 8 bases spanning the gap.

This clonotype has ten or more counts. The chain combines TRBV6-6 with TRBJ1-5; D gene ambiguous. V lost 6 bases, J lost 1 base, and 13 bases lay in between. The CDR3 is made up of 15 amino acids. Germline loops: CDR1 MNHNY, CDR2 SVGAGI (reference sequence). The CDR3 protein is CASSRDPASNQPQHF. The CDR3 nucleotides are TGTGCCAGCAGCCGCGACCCGGCAAGCAATCAGCCCCAGCATTTT.

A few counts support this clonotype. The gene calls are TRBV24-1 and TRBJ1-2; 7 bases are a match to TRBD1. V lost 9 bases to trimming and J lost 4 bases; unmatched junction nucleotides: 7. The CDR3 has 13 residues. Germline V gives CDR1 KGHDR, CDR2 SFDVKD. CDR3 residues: CATQARTGYGYTF. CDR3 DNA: TGTGCCACCCAAGCTCGGACAGGCTATGGCTACACCTTC.

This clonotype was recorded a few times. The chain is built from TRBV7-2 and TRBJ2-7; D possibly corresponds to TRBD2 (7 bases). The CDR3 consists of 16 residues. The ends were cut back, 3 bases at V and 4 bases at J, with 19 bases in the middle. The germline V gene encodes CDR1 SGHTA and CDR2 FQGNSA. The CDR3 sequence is CASSLGGGGTAYEQYF. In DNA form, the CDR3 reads TGTGCCAGCAGCTTGGGGGGAGGGGGAACGGCTTACGAGCAGTACTTC.

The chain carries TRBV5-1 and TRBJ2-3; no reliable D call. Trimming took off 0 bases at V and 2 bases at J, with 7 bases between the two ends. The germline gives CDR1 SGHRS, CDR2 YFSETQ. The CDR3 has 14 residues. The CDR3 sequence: CASSLDTNTDTQYF. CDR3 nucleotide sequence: TGCGCCAGCAGCTTGGATACTAACACAGATACGCAGTATTTT.

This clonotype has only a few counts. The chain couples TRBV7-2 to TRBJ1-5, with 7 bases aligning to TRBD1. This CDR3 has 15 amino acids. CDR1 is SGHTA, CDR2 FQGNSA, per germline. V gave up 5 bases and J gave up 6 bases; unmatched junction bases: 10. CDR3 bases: TGTGCCAGCAGCCTCAGAACAGGGGAGGCTCAGCCCCAGCATTTT. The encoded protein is CASSLRTGEAQPQHF.

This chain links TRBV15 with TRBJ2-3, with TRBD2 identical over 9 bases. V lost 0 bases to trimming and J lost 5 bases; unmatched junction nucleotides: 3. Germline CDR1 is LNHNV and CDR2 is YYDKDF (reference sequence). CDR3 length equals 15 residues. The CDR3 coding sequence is TGTGCCACCAGCAGAGAAGGACTAGCGATAGATACGCAGTATTTT. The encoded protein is CATSREGLAIDTQYF.

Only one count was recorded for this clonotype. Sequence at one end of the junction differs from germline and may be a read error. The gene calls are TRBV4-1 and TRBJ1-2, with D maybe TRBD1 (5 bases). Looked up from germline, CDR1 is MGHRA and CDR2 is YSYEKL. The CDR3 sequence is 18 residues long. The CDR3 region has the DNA TGCACCAGCAGCCAAGAGGGGTTCAGCGCAGCACGAAACTATGGCTACACCTTC. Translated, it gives CTSSQEGFSAARNYGYTF.

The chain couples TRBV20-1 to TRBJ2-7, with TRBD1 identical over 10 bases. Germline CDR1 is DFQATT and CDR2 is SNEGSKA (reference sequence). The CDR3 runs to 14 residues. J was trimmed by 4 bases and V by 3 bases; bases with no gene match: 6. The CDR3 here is CSASPGQGKYEQYF. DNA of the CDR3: TGCAGTGCTAGTCCGGGACAGGGGAAATACGAGCAGTACTTC.

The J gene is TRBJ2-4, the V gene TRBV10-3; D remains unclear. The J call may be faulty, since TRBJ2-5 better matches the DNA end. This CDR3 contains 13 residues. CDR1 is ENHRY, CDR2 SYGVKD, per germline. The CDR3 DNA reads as TGTGCCATCAGTGAAGGCGTTGAAGAGACCCAGTACTTC. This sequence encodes CAISEGVEETQYF.